This T cell receptor beta chain was retrieved from a study of cytomegalovirus exposure and HLA in healthy donors. Study-level findings and limits: According to reports, the classifier identified cytomegalovirus status with high specificity and sensitivity.

Produced via immunoSEQ multiplex PCR; TCRdb's table is partial and in-frame only. The table has approximately 200,000 clones, around 88% seen once. Germline CDR1 and CDR2: MDHEN and SYDVKM. The V segment lost 4 bases and the J segment 0 bases; nucleotides outside the gene matches: 4. The CDR3 sequence is 16 residues long. As regards this clone: Its antigen is not identified.

This clonotype was sampled from a woman younger than 35 in good health and CMV-seronegative. This sequence joins TRBV28 and TRBJ2-2; 8 bases fit TRBD1. The sample consisted of PBMCs. CDR3 residues: CASSSPGGANTGELFF. The CDR3, as DNA: TGTGCCAGCAGTTCCCCAGGGGGCGCGAACACCGGGGAGCTGTTTTTT.